The rows below give T cell receptor beta chains drawn from one sample of a study of T-cell memory formation after mild COVID-19. TCRdb itself ran the 5' RACE reads through MiXCR, one entry per CDR3 protein. The table shows 250,000 to 400,000 distinct CDR3 sequences, with 13% to 15% occurring only once. The sample taken for sequencing was PBMCs or a T cell subset sorted from them (not recorded which). The source is a man aged 18 to 35 who had mild COVID-19 (a few samples of this study predate the infection). Cell type and time point are not known. Each CDR3 is given with its conserved first and last residue. The D gene is left open where the match is weak. Not all rows give a size; the values are once, few, many and, for expanded clones, a class.

abundance: few
d_gene: NA
j_gene: TRBJ1-4
v_gene: TRBV18
CDR3aa: CASSPPGEANEKLFF
CDR3nt: TGTGCCAGCTCACCACCGGGGGAGGCTAATGAAAAACTGTTTTTT

abundance: few
d_gene: NA
j_gene: TRBJ2-3
v_gene: TRBV19
CDR3aa: CASAGPSTDTQYF
CDR3nt: TGTGCCAGCGCGGGTCCAAGCACAGATACGCAGTATTTT

abundance: few
d_gene: TRBD1
j_gene: TRBJ2-1
v_gene: TRBV4-1
CDR3aa: CASSLEPGQGFYEQFF
CDR3nt: TGCGCCAGCAGCCTAGAACCGGGACAGGGATTCTATGAGCAGTTCTTC

abundance: few
d_gene: NA
j_gene: TRBJ2-5
v_gene: TRBV7-9
CDR3aa: CASRAGDPQETQYF
CDR3nt: TGTGCCAGCAGGGCCGGGGACCCACAAGAGACCCAGTACTTC

abundance: many
d_gene: TRBD1
j_gene: TRBJ1-1
v_gene: TRBV12-3/TRBV12-4
CDR3aa: CASSLFPPDREAFF
CDR3nt: TGTGCCAGCAGTTTATTCCCCCCTGACAGGGAGGCTTTCTTT

abundance: NA
d_gene: NA
j_gene: TRBJ2-3
v_gene: TRBV6-5
CDR3aa: CASSYSGLSTDTQYF
CDR3nt: TGTGCCAGCAGTTACTCGGGACTCAGCACAGATACGCAGTATTTT

abundance: few
d_gene: NA
j_gene: TRBJ1-4
v_gene: TRBV5-1
CDR3aa: CASRRLSGSTNEKLFF
CDR3nt: TGCGCCAGCAGGCGATTGTCAGGATCAACTAATGAAAAACTGTTTTTT

abundance: few
d_gene: NA
j_gene: TRBJ2-1
v_gene: TRBV5-4
CDR3aa: CATYHPDRNNEQFF
CDR3nt: TGTGCCACCTACCACCCTGACAGAAACAATGAGCAGTTCTTC

abundance: many
d_gene: NA
j_gene: TRBJ2-1
v_gene: TRBV20-1
CDR3aa: CSASPSSYNEQFF
CDR3nt: TGCAGTGCAAGCCCGAGCTCCTACAATGAGCAGTTCTTC

abundance: NA
d_gene: NA
j_gene: TRBJ1-1
v_gene: TRBV5-1
CDR3aa: CASSVDAGTEAFF
CDR3nt: TGCGCCAGCAGCGTGGACGCGGGCACTGAAGCTTTCTTT

abundance: NA
d_gene: NA
j_gene: TRBJ1-2
v_gene: TRBV6-1
CDR3aa: CASSEGGRWLRYYGYTF
CDR3nt: TGTGCCAGCAGTGAAGGGGGCAGGTGGCTTAGATACTATGGCTACACCTTC

abundance: few
d_gene: NA
j_gene: TRBJ1-1
v_gene: TRBV4-1
CDR3aa: CASSQFRDTEAFF
CDR3nt: TGCGCCAGCAGCCAATTTAGGGACACTGAAGCTTTCTTT

abundance: few
d_gene: TRBD1
j_gene: TRBJ2-3
v_gene: TRBV20-1
CDR3aa: CSAPAGQGVADTQYF
CDR3nt: TGCAGTGCCCCCGCGGGACAGGGGGTTGCAGATACGCAGTATTTT

abundance: NA
d_gene: TRBD1
j_gene: TRBJ1-1
v_gene: TRBV6-2/TRBV6-3
CDR3aa: CASSPTGGWTEAFF
CDR3nt: TGTGCCAGCAGTCCTACAGGGGGCTGGACTGAAGCTTTCTTT

abundance: few
d_gene: NA
j_gene: TRBJ1-5
v_gene: TRBV30
CDR3aa: CAWSGAGNQPQHF
CDR3nt: TGTGCCTGGAGTGGGGCAGGGAATCAGCCCCAGCATTTT

abundance: NA
d_gene: NA
j_gene: TRBJ1-2
v_gene: TRBV7-2
CDR3aa: CASTPQGSPYGYTF
CDR3nt: TGTGCCAGCACCCCACAGGGATCCCCCTATGGCTACACCTTC

abundance: NA
d_gene: NA
j_gene: TRBJ2-2
v_gene: TRBV5-1
CDR3aa: CASSFPGPDTGELFF
CDR3nt: TGCGCCAGCAGCTTCCCGGGACCAGACACCGGGGAGCTGTTTTTT

abundance: NA
d_gene: NA
j_gene: TRBJ2-1
v_gene: TRBV7-2
CDR3aa: CASTPGGLTYNEQFF
CDR3nt: TGTGCCAGCACCCCTGGGGGTCTTACCTACAATGAGCAGTTCTTC

abundance: many
d_gene: NA
j_gene: TRBJ2-3
v_gene: TRBV5-1
CDR3aa: CASSLVPPATSTDTQYF
CDR3nt: TGCGCCAGCAGCTTGGTCCCACCAGCGACCAGCACAGATACGCAGTATTTT

abundance: NA
d_gene: NA
j_gene: TRBJ2-1
v_gene: TRBV2
CDR3aa: CASSEGALNEQFF
CDR3nt: TGTGCCAGCAGTGAAGGAGCGTTGAATGAGCAGTTCTTC

abundance: many
d_gene: TRBD2
j_gene: TRBJ2-6
v_gene: TRBV5-1
CDR3aa: CASSWIAGGRPGANVLTF
CDR3nt: TGCGCCAGCAGCTGGATAGCGGGGGGCCGGCCTGGGGCCAACGTCCTGACTTTC

abundance: few
d_gene: TRBD2
j_gene: TRBJ2-1
v_gene: TRBV7-2
CDR3aa: CASSLVLAGGPNEQFF
CDR3nt: TGTGCCAGCAGCTTAGTACTTGCGGGGGGGCCCAATGAGCAGTTCTTC

abundance: NA
d_gene: NA
j_gene: TRBJ1-2
v_gene: TRBV7-2
CDR3aa: CASSAGGYGYTF
CDR3nt: TGTGCCAGCAGCGCCGGGGGCTATGGCTACACCTTC

abundance: few
d_gene: NA
j_gene: TRBJ1-1
v_gene: TRBV3-1
CDR3aa: CASSQAGATEAFF
CDR3nt: TGTGCCAGCAGCCAAGCTGGGGCCACTGAAGCTTTCTTT

abundance: few
d_gene: NA
j_gene: TRBJ1-5
v_gene: TRBV3-1
CDR3aa: CASSLKWNQPQHF
CDR3nt: TGTGCCAGCAGCCTAAAGTGGAATCAGCCCCAGCATTTT

abundance: NA
d_gene: NA
j_gene: TRBJ2-4
v_gene: TRBV28
CDR3aa: CASSSAKNIQYF
CDR3nt: TGTGCCAGCAGTTCAGCCAAAAACATTCAGTACTTC

abundance: many
d_gene: NA
j_gene: TRBJ2-3
v_gene: TRBV5-1
CDR3aa: CASSPGSGDDTQYF
CDR3nt: TGCGCCAGCAGCCCCGGGTCCGGAGATGATACGCAGTATTTT

abundance: many
d_gene: NA
j_gene: TRBJ1-1
v_gene: TRBV12-3/TRBV12-4
CDR3aa: CASNVGTRLAEAFF
CDR3nt: TGTGCCAGCAACGTTGGGACACGGCTTGCTGAAGCTTTCTTT

abundance: NA
d_gene: NA
j_gene: TRBJ1-2
v_gene: TRBV6-2/TRBV6-3
CDR3aa: CASSYSVANYGYTF
CDR3nt: TGTGCCAGCAGTTACTCGGTAGCTAACTATGGCTACACCTTC

abundance: NA
d_gene: TRBD2
j_gene: TRBJ2-2
v_gene: TRBV29-1
CDR3aa: CSVAAGAGELFF
CDR3nt: TGCAGCGTTGCGGCGGGGGCCGGGGAGCTGTTTTTT

abundance: few
d_gene: NA
j_gene: TRBJ2-5
v_gene: TRBV7-9
CDR3aa: CASSPSKGQAGRETQYF
CDR3nt: TGTGCCAGCAGCCCCAGTAAAGGACAGGCGGGACGGGAGACCCAGTACTTC

abundance: NA
d_gene: NA
j_gene: TRBJ2-3
v_gene: TRBV20-1
CDR3aa: CSANSAGTTDTQYF
CDR3nt: TGCAGTGCTAATTCGGCGGGTACTACAGATACGCAGTATTTT

abundance: NA
d_gene: NA
j_gene: TRBJ1-1
v_gene: TRBV4-3
CDR3aa: CASSQGVGGNTEAFF
CDR3nt: TGCGCCAGCAGCCAAGGGGTCGGGGGGAACACTGAAGCTTTCTTT

abundance: NA
d_gene: TRBD1
j_gene: TRBJ1-6
v_gene: TRBV4-2
CDR3aa: CASSPRQGYYNSPLHF
CDR3nt: TGTGCCAGCAGCCCCCGACAGGGTTATTATAATTCACCCCTCCACTTT

abundance: few
d_gene: NA
j_gene: TRBJ1-3
v_gene: TRBV7-9
CDR3aa: CASSKGHWGNTIYF
CDR3nt: TGTGCCAGCAGCAAAGGGCATTGGGGAAACACCATATATTTT

abundance: NA
d_gene: TRBD1
j_gene: TRBJ1-2
v_gene: TRBV5-1
CDR3aa: CASSTWTGNYGYTF
CDR3nt: TGCGCCAGCAGCACTTGGACAGGGAACTATGGCTACACCTTC

abundance: NA
d_gene: TRBD1
j_gene: TRBJ1-1
v_gene: TRBV28
CDR3aa: CASNYRGRTEAFF
CDR3nt: TGTGCCAGCAACTACAGGGGAAGGACTGAAGCTTTCTTT

abundance: NA
d_gene: NA
j_gene: TRBJ1-2
v_gene: TRBV29-1
CDR3aa: CSVEGGRDFYGYTF
CDR3nt: TGCAGCGTTGAAGGTGGCAGGGATTTCTACGGCTACACCTTC

abundance: many
d_gene: NA
j_gene: TRBJ2-7
v_gene: TRBV5-1
CDR3aa: CASSRADPTYEQYF
CDR3nt: TGCGCCAGCAGCAGAGCGGACCCGACCTACGAGCAGTACTTC

abundance: few
d_gene: NA
j_gene: TRBJ2-2
v_gene: TRBV4-3
CDR3aa: CASSQLRNGELFF
CDR3nt: TGCGCCAGCAGCCAGTTGCGCAACGGGGAGCTGTTTTTT

abundance: few
d_gene: TRBD2
j_gene: TRBJ2-3
v_gene: TRBV25-1
CDR3aa: CASSQAGARGTDTQYF
CDR3nt: TGTGCCAGCAGCCAAGCGGGGGCCCGGGGCACAGATACGCAGTATTTT

abundance: few
d_gene: NA
j_gene: TRBJ1-4
v_gene: TRBV20-1
CDR3aa: CSAPLATNEKLFF
CDR3nt: TGCAGTGCTCCGCTTGCAACTAATGAAAAACTGTTTTTT

abundance: NA
d_gene: NA
j_gene: TRBJ1-2
v_gene: TRBV29-1
CDR3aa: CSVEVSRTMSGYTF
CDR3nt: TGCAGCGTTGAAGTTAGCCGGACAATGAGCGGCTACACCTTC

abundance: many
d_gene: TRBD2
j_gene: TRBJ2-3
v_gene: TRBV5-1
CDR3aa: CASSLALAGGTDTQYF
CDR3nt: TGCGCCAGCAGCTTGGCCCTAGCGGGGGGAACAGATACGCAGTATTTT

abundance: NA
d_gene: NA
j_gene: TRBJ1-3
v_gene: TRBV11-2
CDR3aa: CASTTGTSGNTIYF
CDR3nt: TGTGCCAGCACTACAGGGACTTCTGGAAACACCATATATTTT

abundance: few
d_gene: NA
j_gene: TRBJ1-1
v_gene: TRBV21-1
CDR3aa: CASSKVGLNTEAFF
CDR3nt: TGTGCCAGCAGCAAAGTAGGCCTGAACACTGAAGCTTTCTTT

abundance: NA
d_gene: NA
j_gene: TRBJ2-3
v_gene: TRBV11-2
CDR3aa: CASSPGPTPDTQYF
CDR3nt: TGTGCCAGCAGCCCGGGACCGACTCCGGATACGCAGTATTTT

abundance: few
d_gene: NA
j_gene: TRBJ2-3
v_gene: TRBV5-1
CDR3aa: CASSLDGITDTQYF
CDR3nt: TGCGCCAGCAGCTTGGATGGGATAACAGATACGCAGTATTTT

abundance: NA
d_gene: NA
j_gene: TRBJ1-1
v_gene: TRBV6-5
CDR3aa: CARSYQSKAFF
CDR3nt: TGTGCCAGAAGTTACCAGAGTAAAGCTTTCTTT

abundance: NA
d_gene: NA
j_gene: TRBJ1-1
v_gene: TRBV4-3
CDR3aa: CASSQDWDTEAFF
CDR3nt: TGCGCCAGCAGCCAAGATTGGGATACTGAAGCTTTCTTT